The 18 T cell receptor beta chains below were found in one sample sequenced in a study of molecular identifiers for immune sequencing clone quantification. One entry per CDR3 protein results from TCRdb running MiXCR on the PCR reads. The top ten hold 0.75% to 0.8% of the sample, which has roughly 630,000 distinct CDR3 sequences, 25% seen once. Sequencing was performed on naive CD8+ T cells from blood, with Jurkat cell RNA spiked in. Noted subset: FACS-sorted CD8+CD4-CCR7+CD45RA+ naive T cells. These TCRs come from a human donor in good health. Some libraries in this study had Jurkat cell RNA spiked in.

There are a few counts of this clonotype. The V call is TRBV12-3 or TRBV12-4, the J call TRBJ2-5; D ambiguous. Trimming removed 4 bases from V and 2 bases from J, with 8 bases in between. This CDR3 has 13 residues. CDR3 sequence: CASSSDGQETQYF. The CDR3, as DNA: TGTGCCAGCAGTTCCGACGGGCAAGAGACCCAGTACTTC.

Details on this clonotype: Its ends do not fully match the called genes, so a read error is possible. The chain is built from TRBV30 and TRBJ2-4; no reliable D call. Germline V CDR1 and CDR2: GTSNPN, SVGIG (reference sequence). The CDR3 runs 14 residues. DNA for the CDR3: TGTGCCTTCACGACAAGGGATGCCAAAAACAATCAGTACTTC. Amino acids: CAFTTRDAKNNQYF.

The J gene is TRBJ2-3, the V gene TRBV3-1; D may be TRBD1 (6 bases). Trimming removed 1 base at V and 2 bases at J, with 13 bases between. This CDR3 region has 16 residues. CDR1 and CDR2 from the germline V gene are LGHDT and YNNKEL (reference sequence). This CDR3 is CASSQVGAFYTDTQYF. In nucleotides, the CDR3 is TGTGCCAGCAGCCAAGTGGGGGCCTTTTACACAGATACGCAGTATTTT.

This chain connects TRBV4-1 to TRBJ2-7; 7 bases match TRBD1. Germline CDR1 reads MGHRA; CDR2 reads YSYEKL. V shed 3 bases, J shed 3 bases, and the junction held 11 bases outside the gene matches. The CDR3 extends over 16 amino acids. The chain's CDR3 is CASSQGIRDRSYEQYF. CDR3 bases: TGCGCCAGCAGCCAGGGAATCCGGGACAGAAGCTACGAGCAGTACTTC.

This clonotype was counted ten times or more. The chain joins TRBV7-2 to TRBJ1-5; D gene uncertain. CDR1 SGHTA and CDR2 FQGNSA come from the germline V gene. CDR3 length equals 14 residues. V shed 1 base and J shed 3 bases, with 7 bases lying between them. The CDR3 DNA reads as TGTGCCAGCAGCTTAGAAGGAAACAATCAGCCCCAGCATTTT. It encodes CASSLEGNNQPQHF.

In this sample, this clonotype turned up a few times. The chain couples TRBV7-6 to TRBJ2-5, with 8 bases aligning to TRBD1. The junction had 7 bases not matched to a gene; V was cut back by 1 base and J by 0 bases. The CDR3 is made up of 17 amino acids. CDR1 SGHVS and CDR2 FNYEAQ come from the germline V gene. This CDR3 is CASSLDLTGGDQETQYF. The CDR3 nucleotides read TGTGCCAGCAGCTTAGATCTAACAGGGGGAGACCAAGAGACCCAGTACTTC.

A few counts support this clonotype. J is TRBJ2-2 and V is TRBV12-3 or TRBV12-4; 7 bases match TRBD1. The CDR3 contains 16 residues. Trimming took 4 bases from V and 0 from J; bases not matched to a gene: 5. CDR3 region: CASSSRDSANTGELFF. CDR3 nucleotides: TGTGCCAGCAGTTCCCGGGACAGCGCGAACACCGGGGAGCTGTTTTTT.

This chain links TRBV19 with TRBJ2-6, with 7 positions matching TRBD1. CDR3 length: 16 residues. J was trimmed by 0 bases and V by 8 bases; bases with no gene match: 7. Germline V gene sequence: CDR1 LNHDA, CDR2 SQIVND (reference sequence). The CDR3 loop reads CASVDRANSGANVLTF. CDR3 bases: TGTGCCAGTGTCGACAGGGCCAACTCTGGGGCCAACGTCCTGACTTTC.

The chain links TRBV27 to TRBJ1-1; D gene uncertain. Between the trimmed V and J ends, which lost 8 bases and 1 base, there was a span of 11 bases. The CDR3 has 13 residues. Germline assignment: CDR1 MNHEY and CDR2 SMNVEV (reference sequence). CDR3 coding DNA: TGTGCCAGCGGAATTGTAGGGAACACTGAAGCTTTCTTT. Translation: CASGIVGNTEAFF.

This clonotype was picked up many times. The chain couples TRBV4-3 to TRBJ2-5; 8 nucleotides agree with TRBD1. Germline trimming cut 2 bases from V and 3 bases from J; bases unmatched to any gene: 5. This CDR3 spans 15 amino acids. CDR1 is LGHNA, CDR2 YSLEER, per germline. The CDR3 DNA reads TGCGCCAGCAGCCAATTGACAGGGGCCGAAGAGACCCAGTACTTC. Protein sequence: CASSQLTGAEETQYF.

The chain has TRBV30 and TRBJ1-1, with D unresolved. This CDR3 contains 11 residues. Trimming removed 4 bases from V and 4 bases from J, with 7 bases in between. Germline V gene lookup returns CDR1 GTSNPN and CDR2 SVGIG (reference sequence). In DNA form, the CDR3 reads TGTGCCTGGACCGGCGCCACTGAAGCTTTCTTT. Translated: CAWTGATEAFF.

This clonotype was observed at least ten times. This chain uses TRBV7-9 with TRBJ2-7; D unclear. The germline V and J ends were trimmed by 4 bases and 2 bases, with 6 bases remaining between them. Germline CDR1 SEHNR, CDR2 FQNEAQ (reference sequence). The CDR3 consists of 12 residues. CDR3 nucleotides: TGTGCCAGCAGCTCCACGACCTACGAGCAGTACTTC. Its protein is CASSSTTYEQYF.

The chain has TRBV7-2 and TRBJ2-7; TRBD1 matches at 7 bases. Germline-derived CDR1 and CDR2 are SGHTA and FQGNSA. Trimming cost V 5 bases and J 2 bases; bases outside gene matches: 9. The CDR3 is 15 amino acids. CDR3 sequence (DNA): TGTGCCAGCAGCAACATCTGGGACAGAACCTACGAGCAGTACTTC. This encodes CASSNIWDRTYEQYF.

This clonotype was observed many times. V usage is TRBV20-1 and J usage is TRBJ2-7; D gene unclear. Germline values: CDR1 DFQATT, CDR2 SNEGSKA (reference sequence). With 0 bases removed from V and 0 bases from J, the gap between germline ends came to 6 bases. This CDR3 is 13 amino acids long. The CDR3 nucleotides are TGCAGTGCTAGAGAGGGCAGCTCCTACGAGCAGTACTTC. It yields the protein CSAREGSSYEQYF.

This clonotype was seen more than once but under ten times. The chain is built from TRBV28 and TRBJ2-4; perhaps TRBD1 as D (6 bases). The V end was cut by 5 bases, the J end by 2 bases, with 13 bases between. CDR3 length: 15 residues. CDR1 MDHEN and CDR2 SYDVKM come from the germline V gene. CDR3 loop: CASSETGIPKNIQYF. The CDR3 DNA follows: TGTGCCAGCAGTGAGACAGGAATCCCCAAAAACATTCAGTACTTC. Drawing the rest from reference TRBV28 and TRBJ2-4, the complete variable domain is DVKVTQSSRYLVKRTGEKVFLECVQDMDHENMFWYRQDPGLGLRLIYFSYDVKMKEKGDIPEGYSVSREKKERFSLILESASTNQTSMYLCASSETGIPKNIQYFGAGTRLSVL.

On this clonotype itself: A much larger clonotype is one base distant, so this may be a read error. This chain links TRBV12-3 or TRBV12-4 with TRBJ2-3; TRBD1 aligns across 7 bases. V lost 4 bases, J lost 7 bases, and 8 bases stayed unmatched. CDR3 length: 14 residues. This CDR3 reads CASSSWQGVNTQYF. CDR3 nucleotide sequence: TGTGCCAGCAGTTCTTGGCAGGGGGTGAATACGCAGTATTTT.

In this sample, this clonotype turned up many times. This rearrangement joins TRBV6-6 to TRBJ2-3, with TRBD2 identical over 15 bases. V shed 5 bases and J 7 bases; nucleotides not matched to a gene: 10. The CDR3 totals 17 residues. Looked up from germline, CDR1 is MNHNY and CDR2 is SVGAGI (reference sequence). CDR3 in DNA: TGTGCCAGCAGTCCGGGACTAGCGGGGGGCCTAGGAAATACGCAGTATTTT. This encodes CASSPGLAGGLGNTQYF.

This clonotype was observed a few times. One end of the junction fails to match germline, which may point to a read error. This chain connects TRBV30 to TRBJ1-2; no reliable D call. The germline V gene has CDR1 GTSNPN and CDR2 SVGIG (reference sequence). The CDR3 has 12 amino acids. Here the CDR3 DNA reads TGTGCCTGGAGTGGGGGAGCAAATCTCCCCCACTTC. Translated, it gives CAWSGGANLPHF.